The T cell receptor beta chain described here comes from a study of post-analysis software for immune sequencing data (dated by TCRdb to 2013 to 2016). Background on the whole study: Relapsing-remitting, secondary progressive and progressive-relapsing multiple sclerosis were recorded as disease courses, and subtype annotation was lacking for some patients. Patient repertoires were compared against roughly 12 previously published healthy control repertoires from donors aged about 6 to 27 years. A subset of samples was prepared in parallel using single-end sample barcoding, then pooled and co-amplified after Illumina adapter ligation. Study-level results and caveats: The control group was slightly older than the multiple sclerosis patient group. About five TRBV segments, including TRBV5-6, TRBV5-1 and TRBV20-1, were significantly more frequent in patients than controls. When samples were clustered directly using the F measure, samples prepared in the same batch co-clustered strongly, which prompted a batch-effect correction. Significantly lower normalized Chao1 diversity was found in multiple sclerosis patients than in controls, suggesting substantial peripheral T-cell clonal expansion.

Comments on this clonotype: It lacks a known antigen. This CDR3 is missing its conserved last phenylalanine or tryptophan, likely due to a read error.

The CDR3 is 15 amino acids long, termini counted. The DNA shown is the 45-base CDR3, in frame from base 1. V and J are trimmed by 5 bases and 0 bases, and the gene matches miss 7 bases of the junction. CDR1 and CDR2, per the germline V gene (reference sequence), are DFQATT and SNEGSKA. To prepare the library, PCR was applied. These reads were obtained on an Illumina HiSeq 2500. To reduce PCR and sequencing biases, unique molecular identifiers were built into the TCR beta cDNA libraries. Approximately 500,000 cDNA molecules were obtained per 1 to 10 million input T cells, so each molecule approximated one T cell. Patient libraries were prepared and sequenced with the same protocol used for the earlier healthy control dataset. Samples belonging to the same batch were prepared together, multiplexed and sequenced on a shared HiSeq lane. As for the original processing: Raw barcoded reads were processed with MIGEC, discarding single-read molecular identifier groups before consensus assembly and CDR3 extraction. Clonotype tables were post-analysed with VDJtools, normalizing diversity by down-sampling all datasets to the smallest sample size. In repertoire overlap clustering, CDR3 amino acid sequences, but not nucleotide sequences, were matched to correct batch-related cross-sample contamination. TCRdb trimmed the raw reads at Q25, called clones with MiXCR and kept productive beta chains. A single entry per CDR3 protein holds the most common genes and DNA from its merged rows. It is TCRdb's table, rather than the study itself, that gives the V and J calls and clone size. The sample table holds roughly 600,000 distinct CDR3 sequences, of which about 44% were seen once. The top ten clones comprise approximately 1.7% of the sample.

TCR beta repertoires were profiled from peripheral blood of approximately 13 young patients with multiple sclerosis to demonstrate the VDJtools post-analysis software. The multiple sclerosis patients were children and adolescents between roughly 6 and 16 years of age. This TCR derives from a girl aged 10 to 17 with multiple sclerosis. The chain is assembled from TRBV20-1 and TRBJ1-5; 7 junctional bases match TRBD1. Specimen: blood. The nucleotide sequence is given as TGCAGTGCTGGCAACAGGGGAGATAGCAATCAGCCCCAGCATGTT. This codes for CSAGNRGDSNQPQHV.